This T cell receptor (beta chain) emerged from a study of blood T cell repertoires in COVID-19. Study details: From the United States, Italy and Spain came samples of acute and convalescent COVID-19.

The assay was immunoSEQ multiplex PCR, and TCRdb's table has in-frame clones only and misses some. The table includes fewer than 200,000 clones, roughly three quarters detected once. The CDR3 runs to 15 residues. CDR1 GTSNPN and CDR2 SVGIG come from the germline V gene (reference sequence). Trimming removed 1 base from V and 2 bases from J; junction bases left unmatched: 5. The sequencing input was peripheral blood. The TCR originated in a woman in her 50s with active or convalescent COVID-19. The genes are TRBV30 and TRBJ1-5; 7 bases match TRBD1. The CDR3 protein is CAWSGTGFGNQPQHF. CDR3 coding DNA: TGTGCCTGGAGTGGGACAGGATTCGGCAATCAGCCCCAGCATTTT.